Following are 31 T cell receptor beta chains from one sample sequenced in a study of blood T cell repertoires in COVID-19 (dated by TCRdb to the early 2020s). Library method: the immunoSEQ multiplex PCR assay. As stored in TCRdb, this immuneACCESS dataset retains in-frame rearrangements with V and J assigned. A fraction of the clones does not appear; measured against another copy, unresolved V genes explain less than half of the discrepancy, and the remainder lacks a known reason. This sample gives under 300,000 clones in total; about 85% of them show up just once. The top ten constitute about 6.3% of the sample. The sample taken for sequencing was PBMCs or T cells enriched from blood (not recorded which). These receptors originate from a woman aged 25 to 39 with acute COVID-19.

This clone appeared once. V and J are TRBV28 and TRBJ1-5, with a weak D call TRBD1 (6 bases). The germline V gene has CDR1 MDHEN and CDR2 SYDVKM. Deletions cut 3 bases from V and 11 bases from J, with 17 bases between. This CDR3 comprises 14 residues. The CDR3 protein is CASSFGTPPGTQHF. Written as DNA, the CDR3 is TGTGCCAGCAGTTTCGGGACACCTCCGGGGACCCAGCATTTT. The entire variable domain, with the rest obtained from reference TRBV28 and TRBJ1-5, is as follows: DVKVTQSSRYLVKRTGEKVFLECVQDMDHENMFWYRQDPGLGLRLIYFSYDVKMKEKGDIPEGYSVSREKKERFSLILESASTNQTSMYLCASSFGTPPGTQHFGDGTRLSIL.

The gene calls are TRBV19 and TRBJ2-1, with 9 positions matching TRBD1. After removal of 7 bases from V and 6 bases from J, the junction contained 7 bases not matched to a gene. This CDR3 spans 14 amino acids. Per the germline V gene, CDR1 is LNHDA and CDR2 is SQIVND (reference sequence). As DNA, the CDR3 is TGTGCCAGTACCGGGACAGGGACCGCCAATGAGCAGTTCTTC. This translates into CASTGTGTANEQFF. Drawing the rest from reference TRBV19 and TRBJ2-1, the complete variable domain is DGGITQSPKYLFRKEGQNVTLSCEQNLNHDAMYWYRQDPGQGLRLIYYSQIVNDFQKGDIAEGYSVSREKKESFPLTVTSAQKNPTAFYLCASTGTGTANEQFFGPGTRLTVL.

This clone was seen a single time. The rearrangement links TRBV25-1 to TRBJ2-1; 11 nucleotides match TRBD2. The CDR3 has 15 residues. After removal of 8 bases from V and 8 bases from J, the junction contained 11 bases not matched to a gene. CDR1 is MGHDK, CDR2 SYGVNS, per germline. CDR3 DNA sequence: TGTGCCAGCGGGTTTAGCGGGGGGGCCAGCCATGAGCAGTTCTTC. Translated: CASGFSGGASHEQFF.

This clone was counted once. J is TRBJ1-5 and V is TRBV6-5; TRBD1 aligns across 8 bases. V was clipped by 6 bases and J by 7 bases; unmatched bases: 8. This CDR3 contains 14 residues. Germline V gives CDR1 MNHEY, CDR2 SVGAGI. The CDR3 sequence is CASRYDRGRQPQHF. Here the CDR3 DNA reads TGTGCCAGCAGATATGACAGGGGCAGGCAGCCCCAGCATTTT.

DNA of the CDR3: TGCGCCAGCAGCTCCGGGACAGGGGGACCAGATACGCAGTATTTT. This sequence encodes CASSSGTGGPDTQYF. This chain connects TRBV5-1 to TRBJ2-3, with 11 bases that match TRBD1. CDR1 SGHRS and CDR2 YFSETQ come from the germline V gene. The CDR3 has 15 residues. Losses at the gene ends were 3 bases for V and 4 bases for J; bases not matched to a gene: 4.

The chain is built from TRBV6-2 or TRBV6-3 and TRBJ1-5; D ambiguous. There are 14 residues in the CDR3. The germline V gene encodes CDR1 MNHEY and CDR2 SVGEGT. V was shortened by 6 bases and J by 6 bases, with 15 bases between the two germline ends. The CDR3 DNA is TGTGCCAGCAGCGGAGGTCCTTACGGTCAGCCCCAGCATTTT. It yields the protein CASSGGPYGQPQHF.

As regards this clone: One junction end does not reproduce the germline sequence, and a read error may be involved. The V gene is TRBV7-7, the J gene TRBJ2-1; tentatively, D is TRBD2 (6 bases). Germline V lookup: CDR1 SSHAT, CDR2 FNYEAQ (reference sequence). The CDR3 spans 15 residues. This CDR3 is CASSTTGSSYNEQFF. The CDR3 DNA follows: TGTGCTAGCAGCACCACCGGGAGCTCCTACAATGAGCAGTTCTTC.

This chain connects TRBV7-6 to TRBJ2-7, with TRBD2 identical over 9 bases. V was clipped by 5 bases and J by 4 bases; unmatched bases: 9. The CDR3 sequence is 15 residues long. Germline-derived CDR1 and CDR2 are SGHVS and FNYEAQ. CDR3 nucleotides: TGTGCCAGCAGCCCCCCGGGGCTAGCGGGGTACGAGCAGTACTTC. It yields the protein CASSPPGLAGYEQYF.

In this sample, this clone turned up a few times. The chain has TRBV20-1 and TRBJ2-7, with 9 bases fitting TRBD1. The CDR3 is made up of 11 amino acids. Per the germline V gene, CDR1 is DFQATT and CDR2 is SNEGSKA (reference sequence). V shed 6 bases and J 7 bases; nucleotides not matched to a gene: 4. The CDR3 coding sequence is TGCAGTGCACAGGGGGCCAGGGAGCAGTACTTC. Its translation: CSAQGAREQYF.

The chain joins TRBV12-3 or TRBV12-4 to TRBJ1-1; D possibly corresponds to TRBD1 (6 bases). The CDR3 is 11 amino acids. The germline V and J ends were trimmed by 5 bases and 7 bases, with 8 bases remaining between them. CDR3 residues: CASSRTDEAFF. CDR3 sequence (DNA): TGTGCCAGCAGTCGGACAGATGAAGCTTTCTTT.

J is TRBJ2-1 and V is TRBV4-3; 9 bases agree with TRBD2. V was pared by 0 bases and J by 7 bases, with 7 bases of the junction left unmatched. CDR3 length: 16 residues. The germline V gene has CDR1 LGHNA and CDR2 YSLEER. CDR3 sequence (DNA): TGCGCCAGCAGCCAAGATGGACTAGCGTTAATAAATGAGCAGTTCTTC. It specifies CASSQDGLALINEQFF.

The chain carries TRBV5-1 and TRBJ2-3, with a tentative D call TRBD1 (6 bases). CDR1 is SGHRS and CDR2 is YFSETQ in the germline V gene. The V end lost 6 bases, the J end lost 2 bases, and 16 bases lay between the germline ends. The CDR3 extends over 15 amino acids. The DNA of the CDR3 is TGCGCCAGCAATAACCCACAGGGATTCACAGATACGCAGTATTTT. This translates into CASNNPQGFTDTQYF. Based on the CDR3 plus reference TRBV5-1 and TRBJ2-3, the full variable domain is KAGVTQTPRYLIKTRGQQVTLSCSPISGHRSVSWYQQTPGQGLQFLFEYFSETQRNKGNFPGRFSGRQFSNSRSEMNVSTLELGDSALYLCASNNPQGFTDTQYFGPGTRLTVL.

This clone was counted only a few times. The chain couples TRBV27 to TRBJ2-7; TRBD2 agrees at 8 bases. V shed 0 bases and J 7 bases; nucleotides not matched to a gene: 8. CDR1 and CDR2 from the germline V gene are MNHEY and SMNVEV (reference sequence). This CDR3 is built from 15 residues. CDR3 residues: CASSLSPGGAFEQYF. The CDR3 DNA reads as TGTGCCAGCAGTTTATCGCCCGGGGGGGCCTTTGAGCAGTACTTC.

This chain links TRBV28 with TRBJ1-2; perhaps TRBD1 as D (6 bases). The CDR3 loop spans 13 amino acids. The germline gives CDR1 MDHEN, CDR2 SYDVKM. With 5 bases removed from V and 4 bases from J, the gap between germline ends came to 11 bases. The CDR3, as DNA: TGTGCCAGCAGTATGGACAGATTCTATGGCTACACCTTC. Protein: CASSMDRFYGYTF.

The V gene is TRBV27, the J gene TRBJ1-4, with a tentative D call TRBD1 (5 bases). Trimming removed 7 bases at V and 7 bases at J, with 16 bases between. This CDR3 spans 14 amino acids. CDR1 and CDR2 from the germline V gene are MNHEY and SMNVEV (reference sequence). Written as DNA, the CDR3 is TGTGCCAGCACCTCCACGGGGGTAGGTGAAAAACTGTTTTTT. Translated: CASTSTGVGEKLFF.

This chain uses TRBV28 with TRBJ2-3; 8 nucleotides align to TRBD2. V was clipped by 4 bases and J by 6 bases; unmatched bases: 6. The CDR3 is 14 amino acids. Germline V gene lookup returns CDR1 MDHEN and CDR2 SYDVKM. Here the CDR3 DNA reads TGTGCCAGCAGTTCACAAGCGGGAGAGGATACGCAGTATTTT. Amino acid sequence: CASSSQAGEDTQYF.

The genes are TRBV15 and TRBJ2-7; TRBD2 might be the D (5 bases). The CDR3 spans 14 residues. The V end was cut by 6 bases, the J end by 3 bases, with 15 bases between. Germline V CDR1 and CDR2: LNHNV, YYDKDF (reference sequence). The CDR3, as DNA: TGTGCCACCAGTCCACGGGGAGTGAACTACGAGCAGTACTTC. Encoded protein: CATSPRGVNYEQYF. The full variable domain, in which reference TRBV15 and TRBJ2-7 provide the parts outside the CDR3, is DAMVIQNPRYQVTQFGKPVTLSCSQTLNHNVMYWYQQKSSQAPKLLFHYYDKDFNNEADTPDNFQSRRPNTSFCFLDIRSPGLGDTAMYLCATSPRGVNYEQYFGPGTRLTVT.

The chain is built from TRBV29-1 and TRBJ1-4; TRBD1 matches 7 bases. The CDR3 totals 11 residues. CDR1 is SQVTM, CDR2 ANQGSEA, per germline. V was pared by 3 bases and J by 14 bases, with 6 bases of the junction left unmatched. The CDR3 nucleotides are TGCAGCGTTGACGGGACAGAGGGTCTGTTTTTT. Protein: CSVDGTEGLFF.

This clone was recorded a few times. The chain uses TRBV5-6 and TRBJ1-5, with D perhaps matching TRBD1 (6 bases). This CDR3 comprises 14 residues. Germline CDR1 is SGHDT and CDR2 is YYEEEE. V lost 0 bases, J lost 6 bases, and 10 bases lay in between. DNA of the CDR3: TGTGCCAGCAGCTTGGGGCAGGGGATTCAGCCCCAGCATTTT. This gives the protein CASSLGQGIQPQHF. The full variable domain, in which reference TRBV5-6 and TRBJ1-5 provide the parts outside the CDR3, is DAGVTQSPTHLIKTRGQQVTLRCSPKSGHDTVSWYQQALGQGPQFIFQYYEEEERQRGNFPDRFSGHQFPNYSSELNVNALLLGDSALYLCASSLGQGIQPQHFGDGTRLSIL.

V usage is TRBV7-9 and J usage is TRBJ1-1; tentatively, D is TRBD1 (6 bases). Germline lookup yields CDR1 SEHNR and CDR2 FQNEAQ (reference sequence). CDR3 size: 12 residues. Trimming took 11 bases from V and 4 from J, leaving 14 bases between them. CDR3 loop: CAGGALGTEAFF. The DNA of the CDR3 is TGTGCCGGGGGGGCCCTGGGCACTGAAGCTTTCTTT.

The V and J genes are TRBV7-2 and TRBJ2-5; 9 bases align to TRBD1. The trim removed 0 bases at V and 5 bases at J, leaving 7 bases unmatched. Germline CDR1 and CDR2: SGHTA and FQGNSA. CDR3 length: 16 residues. The CDR3 bases are TGTGCCAGCAGCTTAGCGGCCGGGACAGGGTGGGAGACCCAGTACTTC. This encodes CASSLAAGTGWETQYF.

This chain connects TRBV6-5 to TRBJ2-5; 8 bases align to TRBD2. The trim removed 7 bases at V and 1 base at J, leaving 2 bases unmatched. CDR1 is MNHEY, CDR2 SVGAGI, per germline. This CDR3 region has 13 residues. DNA of the CDR3: TGTGCCAGCACCGGACTAGCCCAAGAGACCCAGTACTTC. Encoded protein: CASTGLAQETQYF.

This rearrangement joins TRBV12-3 or TRBV12-4 to TRBJ2-1, with D perhaps TRBD1 (6 bases). V lost 6 bases and J lost 8, with 14 bases in between. CDR3 size: 13 residues. The CDR3, as DNA: TGTGCCAGCAGGGGAACAGGGTCGCATGAGCAGTTCTTC. Residues: CASRGTGSHEQFF.

This chain uses TRBV7-9 with TRBJ1-1, with TRBD1 matching 8 bases. V shed 5 bases, J shed 1 base, and the junction held 9 bases outside the gene matches. Germline CDR1 SEHNR, CDR2 FQNEAQ (reference sequence). The CDR3 spans 16 residues. CDR3 DNA: TGTGCCAGCAGCGCAACCGGGACAGGAGGGAACACTGAAGCTTTCTTT. This gives the protein CASSATGTGGNTEAFF.

This chain joins TRBV5-4 and TRBJ2-7, with 10 bases fitting TRBD2. Trimming at V came to 1 base and at J to 7 bases, leaving 11 bases not matched to a gene. The CDR3 totals 16 residues. The germline V gene has CDR1 SGHNT and CDR2 YYREEE (reference sequence). CDR3 DNA sequence: TGTGCCAGCAGCTTGAGAGGGACTAGCGTTCGTGGGGAGCAGTACTTC. It specifies CASSLRGTSVRGEQYF.

The chain is built from TRBV3-1 (or the pseudogene TRBV3-2) and TRBJ1-1; 9 bases are shared with TRBD1. This CDR3 is built from 14 residues. Germline CDR1 LGHDT, CDR2 YNNKEL (reference sequence). V lost 7 bases and J lost 4; bases outside the gene matches: 7. CDR3 protein: CASTFGTGFTEAFF. CDR3 DNA: TGTGCCAGCACATTTGGGACAGGGTTCACTGAAGCTTTCTTT.

V and J are TRBV15 and TRBJ1-6, with D possibly TRBD1 on 6 matching bases. V was shortened by 1 base and J by 5 bases, with 12 bases between the two germline ends. Germline V CDR1 and CDR2: LNHNV, YYDKDF (reference sequence). This CDR3 spans 16 amino acids. CDR3 protein: CATSRGGTLDNSPLHF. In DNA form, the CDR3 reads TGTGCCACCAGCAGAGGAGGGACACTTGATAATTCACCCCTCCACTTT.

The CDR3 coding sequence is TGTGCCAGCAGTTTAAGGTTGACAGGGGGCAACGAGCAGTACTTC. Its protein product is CASSLRLTGGNEQYF. The chain has TRBV28 and TRBJ2-7, with 10 bases aligning to TRBD1. V gave up 2 bases and J gave up 5 bases; unmatched junction bases: 6. The CDR3 is 15 amino acids. In germline, CDR1 is MDHEN, CDR2 SYDVKM.

V is TRBV5-8 and J is TRBJ1-3; unclear D gene. V was pared by 0 bases and J by 4 bases, with 14 bases between. The CDR3 has 16 residues. Germline V lookup: CDR1 SGHTS, CDR2 YDEGEE. In DNA, the CDR3 is TGTGCCAGCAGCTTGGTAGTCGGGGTTGCAGGAAACACCATATATTTT. It translates to CASSLVVGVAGNTIYF.

The V gene is TRBV24-1, the J gene TRBJ2-3; 11 nucleotides agree with TRBD2. This CDR3 has 17 residues. Germline trimming cut 4 bases from V and 2 bases from J; bases unmatched to any gene: 7. CDR1 and CDR2 from the germline V gene are KGHDR and SFDVKD. The CDR3 protein is CATSEGGLADFTDTQYF. The CDR3 nucleotides are TGTGCCACCAGTGAAGGGGGACTAGCGGACTTCACAGATACGCAGTATTTT.

The chain links TRBV5-4 to TRBJ1-4; 8 bases line up with TRBD1. V was pared by 4 bases and J by 2 bases, with 1 base of the junction left unmatched. CDR1 SGHNT and CDR2 YYREEE come from the germline V gene (reference sequence). This CDR3 is built from 14 residues. This chain's CDR3 is CASSNRGTNEKLFF. As DNA, the CDR3 is TGTGCCAGCAGCAACAGGGGGACTAATGAAAAACTGTTTTTT.